This entry lists 25 T cell receptor beta chains sequenced from one sample in a study of CD8+ T cells in alopecia areata. Treatment given: oral pan-JAK inhibitor, 5-10 mg twice daily. As the sequencing template, cDNA was produced by extracting RNA and reverse transcribing it. TCRdb's table, derived via immunoSEQ multiplex PCR, lists solely in-frame clones and lacks some. The profile shows around 140,000 clones, more than 85% of them singletons. The material was CD8+ T cells sorted from blood, obtained at week 4, from a patient treated with tofacitinib. Receptors were obtained from a human donor with alopecia areata.

The chain joins TRBV10-3 to TRBJ2-7; D gene uncertain. Germline V CDR1 and CDR2: ENHRY, SYGVKD. The CDR3 has 14 amino acids. V lost 2 bases and J 3 bases, leaving 11 bases between the germline ends. The CDR3 protein is CAISEPVDGYEQYF. In DNA, the CDR3 is TGTGCCATCAGTGAGCCCGTGGATGGCTACGAGCAGTACTTC.

The CDR3 DNA sequence: TGTGCCAGCAGCTTGGCTAGCGGCAATGAGCAGTTCTTC. It encodes CASSLASGNEQFF. The V gene is TRBV5-4, the J gene TRBJ2-1; 7 positions agree with TRBD2. V dropped 0 bases and J dropped 6; count of bases not matched to a gene: 0. The CDR3 loop spans 13 amino acids. Germline V gene data show CDR1 as SGHNT and CDR2 as YYREEE (reference sequence). Supplemented by reference TRBV5-4 and TRBJ2-1, the full variable domain reads ETGVTQSPTHLIKTRGQQVTLRCSSQSGHNTVSWYQQALGQGPQFIFQYYREEENGRGNFPPRFSGLQFPNYSSELNVNALELDDSALYLCASSLASGNEQFFGPGTRLTVL.

This sequence joins TRBV5-4 and TRBJ2-2; D gene unclear. Germline values: CDR1 SGHNT, CDR2 YYREEE (reference sequence). Trimming shortened V by 0 bases and J by 7 bases, and 13 bases separated the two germline ends. CDR3 length: 15 amino acids. CDR3 region: CASSLDLGSGGELFF. In DNA, the CDR3 is TGTGCCAGCAGCTTGGATTTAGGGTCGGGCGGGGAGCTGTTTTTT.

The CDR3 here is CSVEGGSGNTIYF. The CDR3, as DNA: TGCAGCGTTGAAGGCGGCTCTGGAAACACCATATATTTT. The chain couples TRBV29-1 to TRBJ1-3; D call uncertain. The CDR3 loop spans 13 amino acids. Trimming stripped 1 base from V and 0 bases from J, with 4 bases between. Germline V gives CDR1 SQVTM, CDR2 ANQGSEA.

V usage is TRBV27 and J usage is TRBJ1-2; TRBD1 is a possible D gene (6 bases). Per germline, CDR1 MNHEY and CDR2 SMNVEV (reference sequence). V lost 6 bases, J lost 6 bases, and 17 bases lay in between. There are 14 residues in the CDR3. The CDR3 coding sequence is TGTGCCAGCAGCTCCACCGGGACACTAGATGGCTACACCTTC. This translates into CASSSTGTLDGYTF.

V usage is TRBV29-1 and J usage is TRBJ1-2; TRBD1 agrees at 11 bases. The germline V gene encodes CDR1 SQVTM and CDR2 ANQGSEA. V shed 6 bases and J 3 bases; nucleotides not matched to a gene: 9. This CDR3 has 15 amino acids. DNA of the CDR3: TGCAGCGTCACATCCAGGACAGGGGGCGACTATGGCTACACCTTC. Translated: CSVTSRTGGDYGYTF. The full variable domain, its missing parts supplied by reference TRBV29-1 and TRBJ1-2, is SAVISQKPSRDICQRGTSLTIQCQVDSQVTMMFWYRQQPGQSLTLIATANQGSEATYESGFVIDKFPISRPNLTFSTLTVSNMSPEDSSIYLCSVTSRTGGDYGYTFGSGTRLTVV.

This rearrangement joins TRBV27 to TRBJ2-1; tentatively, D is TRBD1 (6 bases). Germline V gives CDR1 MNHEY, CDR2 SMNVEV (reference sequence). V gave up 3 bases and J gave up 2 bases, with 11 bases separating them. CDR3 size: 15 residues. CDR3 loop: CASSFLQGTYNEQFF. The CDR3 nucleotides are TGTGCCAGCAGTTTCCTACAGGGAACCTACAATGAGCAGTTCTTC.

V gene TRBV30 combines with J gene TRBJ2-7; D is undetermined. The CDR3 covers 11 residues. Trimming left V 1 base short and J 3 bases short, with 4 bases between. The germline CDR1 and CDR2 sequences are GTSNPN and SVGIG (reference sequence). The CDR3 DNA reads as TGTGCCTGGAGTGAGGGCTACGAGCAGTACTTC. It specifies CAWSEGYEQYF. Based on the CDR3 plus reference TRBV30 and TRBJ2-7, the full variable domain is SQTIHQWPATLVQPVGSPLSLECTVEGTSNPNLYWYRQAAGRGLQLLFYSVGIGQISSEVPQNLSASRPQDRQFILSSKKLLLSDSGFYLCAWSEGYEQYFGPGTRLTVT.

J is TRBJ2-7 and V is TRBV30; D remains ambiguous. The CDR3 consists of 13 residues. The germline CDR1 and CDR2 sequences are GTSNPN and SVGIG (reference sequence). V was clipped by 3 bases and J by 2 bases, with 11 bases between them. Here the CDR3 reads CAWSLDRAYEQYF. The DNA of the CDR3 is TGTGCCTGGAGCCTGGACCGAGCCTACGAGCAGTACTTC.

The chain links TRBV29-1 to TRBJ2-1, with D tentatively TRBD1 (5 bases). This CDR3 spans 12 amino acids. Trimming took off 8 bases at V and 0 bases at J, with 8 bases between the two ends. Germline V lookup: CDR1 SQVTM, CDR2 ANQGSEA. The CDR3 bases are TGCAGCCCCAGGGACTCCTACAATGAGCAGTTCTTC. This gives the protein CSPRDSYNEQFF.

CDR3 sequence (DNA): TGTGCCAGCAGTTCCGGGACAGAGCAGTTCTTC. It specifies CASSSGTEQFF. The V gene is TRBV6-4, the J gene TRBJ2-1; D perhaps matches TRBD1 (6 bases). Germline CDR1 reads MRHNA; CDR2 reads SNTAGT. CDR3 size: 11 residues. Between the trimmed V and J ends, which lost 5 bases and 10 bases, there was a span of 9 bases.

The J gene is TRBJ1-5, the V gene TRBV19; D unclear. This CDR3 region has 15 residues. CDR1 LNHDA and CDR2 SQIVND come from the germline V gene (reference sequence). V was cut by 7 bases and J by 6 bases, with 19 bases left in between. CDR3 region: CASTRRREEPQPQHF. CDR3 DNA: TGTGCCAGTACCCGCAGGAGAGAGGAGCCTCAGCCCCAGCATTTT. Complete variable domain (other parts from reference TRBV19 and TRBJ1-5): DGGITQSPKYLFRKEGQNVTLSCEQNLNHDAMYWYRQDPGQGLRLIYYSQIVNDFQKGDIAEGYSVSREKKESFPLTVTSAQKNPTAFYLCASTRRREEPQPQHFGDGTRLSIL.

This chain links TRBV30 with TRBJ2-2; the D gene is possibly TRBD1 (6 bases). The CDR3 spans 14 residues. The germline V gene encodes CDR1 GTSNPN and CDR2 SVGIG (reference sequence). V lost 8 bases to trimming and J lost 4 bases, with 17 bases between them. CDR3 region: CASNRDSGTGELFF. The DNA for the CDR3 is TGTGCCAGTAACAGGGATTCGGGCACCGGGGAGCTGTTTTTT.

The chain uses TRBV7-2 and TRBJ2-7, with 7 positions matching TRBD2. Per germline, CDR1 SGHTA and CDR2 FQGNSA. This CDR3 is built from 15 residues. V was clipped by 5 bases and J by 5 bases; unmatched bases: 12. CDR3 in DNA: TGTGCCAGCAGCCCTTATTGGGAGGGTTCGGACGAGCAGTACTTC. Translated, it gives CASSPYWEGSDEQYF.

The rearrangement joins TRBV29-1 to TRBJ2-7, with 10 bases that match TRBD1. CDR3 length equals 13 residues. The germline CDR1 and CDR2 sequences are SQVTM and ANQGSEA. With 7 bases clipped from V and 1 base from J, the junction kept 4 bases outside the gene matches. The CDR3 region is CSAGTGDSYEQYF. In DNA form, the CDR3 reads TGCAGCGCGGGGACAGGGGATTCCTACGAGCAGTACTTC.

V is TRBV7-9 and J is TRBJ2-6; D perhaps matches TRBD1 (5 bases). V lost 5 bases and J 0 bases, leaving 8 bases between the germline ends. Looked up from germline, CDR1 is SEHNR and CDR2 is FQNEAQ (reference sequence). The CDR3 consists of 15 residues. Here the CDR3 DNA reads TGTGCCAGCAGCCCTCAGGGCTCTGGGGCCAACGTCCTGACTTTC. Its translation is CASSPQGSGANVLTF.

CDR3 loop: CASSQVWWGKAWEQYF. The CDR3 nucleotides are TGCGCCAGCAGCCAAGTTTGGTGGGGGAAGGCGTGGGAGCAGTACTTC. This chain connects TRBV4-1 to TRBJ2-7; tentatively, D is TRBD1 or TRBD2 (5 bases each). The CDR3 contains 16 residues. Deletions cut 1 base from V and 7 bases from J, with 20 bases between. Germline V gives CDR1 MGHRA, CDR2 YSYEKL.

This sequence joins TRBV29-1 and TRBJ2-1; D remains unclear. V lost 6 bases, J lost 7 bases, and 10 bases lay in between. Germline V gene data show CDR1 as SQVTM and CDR2 as ANQGSEA. This CDR3 spans 11 amino acids. DNA for the CDR3: TGCAGCGTCCGAAACTGGAATGAGCAGTTCTTC. It encodes CSVRNWNEQFF.

The chain employs TRBV27 and TRBJ1-1; D unclear. The CDR3 consists of 14 residues. Deletions cut 3 bases from V and 7 bases from J, with 15 bases between. CDR1 is MNHEY and CDR2 is SMNVEV in the germline V gene (reference sequence). CDR3 nucleotides: TGTGCCAGCAGTTTGACTCTGAATCGTGGTGAAGCTTTCTTT. It codes for CASSLTLNRGEAFF.

The V call is TRBV29-1, the J call TRBJ2-2; a weak D match, TRBD1 (5 bases). Germline loops: CDR1 SQVTM, CDR2 ANQGSEA. The CDR3 loop spans 13 amino acids. Between the trimmed V and J ends, which lost 3 bases and 5 bases, there was a span of 10 bases. CDR3 in amino acids: CSVDQGVTGELFF. The CDR3 DNA reads as TGCAGCGTTGACCAGGGCGTAACCGGGGAGCTGTTTTTT.

V and J are TRBV4-1 and TRBJ1-1; D gene unclear. Germline-derived CDR1 and CDR2 are MGHRA and YSYEKL. V gave up 2 bases and J gave up 1 base, with 8 bases separating them. This CDR3 contains 14 residues. CDR3 nucleotides: TGCGCCAGCAGCCAACAGGCGGAGAACACTGAAGCTTTCTTT. It is translated as CASSQQAENTEAFF.

This sequence joins TRBV12-5 and TRBJ1-1, with 8 bases that match TRBD1. The CDR3 totals 15 residues. Germline lookup yields CDR1 LGHNT and CDR2 FRNRAP. Trimming took 3 bases from V and 4 from J; bases not matched to a gene: 7. The CDR3 protein is CASGFGQGSGTEAFF. Written as DNA, the CDR3 is TGTGCTAGTGGTTTCGGACAGGGCAGTGGCACTGAAGCTTTCTTT.

The V gene is TRBV21-1, the J gene TRBJ1-2; the table's D call, TRBD1, has no DNA check behind it. TRBV21-1 is a known pseudogene. The CDR3 extends over 12 amino acids. The CDR3 nucleotides are TGTGCCAGCAGCGGCCAGGGTTATGGCTACACCTTC. Protein: CASSGQGYGYTF.

The rearrangement joins TRBV29-1 to TRBJ2-4; tentative D call: TRBD2 (6 bases). The CDR3 has 13 amino acids. V lost 4 bases, J lost 8 bases, and 15 bases lay in between. Germline V CDR1 and CDR2: SQVTM, ANQGSEA. Written as DNA, the CDR3 is TGCAGCGTTGCCGGTGACCCGGGGGACATTCAGTACTTC. Its protein is CSVAGDPGDIQYF.

The gene calls are TRBV7-9 and TRBJ2-7, with 7 nucleotides matching TRBD1. Per the germline V gene, CDR1 is SEHNR and CDR2 is FQNEAQ (reference sequence). CDR3 length: 14 amino acids. V was clipped by 6 bases and J by 1 base; unmatched bases: 6. CDR3 region: CASSSQTGSYEQYF. The CDR3, as DNA: TGTGCCAGCAGTTCCCAGACAGGGTCCTACGAGCAGTACTTC.